What follows are 14 T cell receptor beta chains derived from one specimen sequenced in a study of blood T cell repertoires in COVID-19. Data came from immunoSEQ multiplex PCR; TCRdb stores just in-frame clones and leaves some out. The data show about 240,000 clones, 70% to 90% seen once. Material for sequencing was PBMCs or T cells enriched from blood (not recorded which). Receptor source: a woman aged 40 to 50 with acute COVID-19.

The gene calls are TRBV19 and TRBJ1-2; the D is unclear. The V gene's germline CDR1 is LNHDA and CDR2 SQIVND (reference sequence). V was trimmed by 8 bases and J by 5 bases, leaving 18 bases between them. The CDR3 spans 14 residues. CDR3 sequence: CASRLGGLGYGYTF. DNA for the CDR3: TGTGCCAGTCGCCTGGGAGGGTTGGGATATGGCTACACCTTC.

The chain couples TRBV29-1 to TRBJ2-7; no clear D gene. The ends were cut back, 8 bases at V and 5 bases at J, with 13 bases in the middle. The CDR3 is made up of 11 amino acids. Germline CDR1 SQVTM, CDR2 ANQGSEA. The CDR3 coding sequence is TGCAGCATTGCCTGGCAAAACGAGCAGTACTTC. Protein product: CSIAWQNEQYF.

This clone has just one count. The chain uses TRBV4-1 and TRBJ2-7; TRBD2 might be the D (6 bases). CDR1 MGHRA and CDR2 YSYEKL come from the germline V gene. Trimming cost V 2 bases and J 3 bases, with 17 bases left between them. The CDR3 has 16 residues. CDR3 bases: TGCGCCAGCAGCCAACCCGGCGGAGGGAGTTTCTACGAGCAGTACTTC. Protein product: CASSQPGGGSFYEQYF.

The rearrangement uses TRBV6-5 and TRBJ2-3; D is perhaps TRBD2 (6 bases). The CDR3 length is 14 residues. The germline V and J ends were trimmed by 7 bases and 0 bases, with 11 bases remaining between them. From germline, CDR1 is MNHEY and CDR2 SVGAGI. Here the CDR3 DNA reads TGTGCCAGCATTCGCGGGGCCAGCACAGATACGCAGTATTTT. This sequence encodes CASIRGASTDTQYF.

This chain joins TRBV7-8 and TRBJ1-5, with 7 bases fitting TRBD1. Germline CDR1 and CDR2: SGHVS and FQNEAQ. The CDR3 totals 14 residues. V shed 7 bases and J 5 bases; nucleotides not matched to a gene: 8. As DNA, the CDR3 is TGTGCCAGCAACGAAGACAGGGCGGATCAGCCCCAGCATTTT. Translating gives CASNEDRADQPQHF.

The V gene is TRBV4-1, the J gene TRBJ1-4; the match to TRBD1 covers 7 bases. After removal of 2 bases from V and 1 base from J, the junction contained 1 base not matched to a gene. Germline V gene lookup returns CDR1 MGHRA and CDR2 YSYEKL. The CDR3 totals 15 residues. In DNA, the CDR3 is TGCGCCAGCAGCCAAAGGGGGCTAACTAATGAAAAACTGTTTTTT. Protein: CASSQRGLTNEKLFF.

This chain links TRBV19 with TRBJ2-3; 10 bases agree with TRBD2. V shed 7 bases, J shed 4 bases, and the junction held 11 bases outside the gene matches. The CDR3 runs to 16 residues. In germline, CDR1 is LNHDA, CDR2 SQIVND (reference sequence). This chain's CDR3 is CASKGAGGLGADTQYF. As DNA, the CDR3 is TGTGCCAGTAAGGGAGCGGGAGGGCTGGGGGCAGATACGCAGTATTTT.

V and J are TRBV15 and TRBJ2-2; 8 bases fit TRBD1. Germline V gene data show CDR1 as LNHNV and CDR2 as YYDKDF (reference sequence). V lost 3 bases to trimming and J lost 1 base; unmatched junction nucleotides: 4. The CDR3 spans 16 residues. The CDR3 DNA reads TGTGCCACCAGCAGGGCCGGGACAGGGAACACCGGGGAGCTGTTTTTT. It encodes CATSRAGTGNTGELFF.

The genes are TRBV6-1 and TRBJ1-1, with 9 bases matching TRBD1. In germline, CDR1 is MNHNS, CDR2 SASEGT. There are 14 residues in the CDR3. Trimming at V came to 3 bases and at J to 11 bases, leaving 10 bases not matched to a gene. For the CDR3, the DNA is TGTGCCAGCAGTGATCTTTCCGGGACAGGGTTGGCTTTCTTT. Amino acids: CASSDLSGTGLAFF.

The chain joins TRBV5-6 to TRBJ1-5; 11 bases line up with TRBD1. V shed 4 bases, J shed 5 bases, and the junction held 5 bases outside the gene matches. Germline V gene sequence: CDR1 SGHDT, CDR2 YYEEEE. The CDR3 extends over 15 amino acids. The CDR3 DNA is TGTGCCAGCAGCCGAGGACAGGGGGCGGATCAGCCCCAGCATTTT. Its protein is CASSRGQGADQPQHF.

The V and J genes are TRBV5-1 and TRBJ2-7, with 10 bases lining up with TRBD2. After removal of 0 bases from V and 6 bases from J, the junction contained 0 bases not matched to a gene. The CDR3 has 13 residues. Germline CDR1 is SGHRS and CDR2 is YFSETQ. The CDR3 DNA sequence: TGCGCCAGCAGCTTGGTAGCGGGAGGCGAGCAGTACTTC. It encodes CASSLVAGGEQYF.

The chain joins TRBV5-4 to TRBJ2-5; TRBD2 aligns across 15 bases. The trim removed 4 bases at V and 6 bases at J, leaving 10 bases unmatched. CDR3 length: 17 residues. Germline assignment: CDR1 SGHNT and CDR2 YYREEE (reference sequence). CDR3 nucleotides: TGTGCCAGCAGCCGGACTAGCGGGAGGGCCGAGGGAAAGACCCAGTACTTC. Translating gives CASSRTSGRAEGKTQYF.

The chain uses TRBV9 and TRBJ1-4, with 9 bases lining up with TRBD1. CDR1 and CDR2 from the germline V gene are SGDLS and YYNGEE. This CDR3 has 15 amino acids. Trimming removed 3 bases from V and 5 bases from J; junction bases left unmatched: 5. The CDR3 sequence: CASSGPGQGNEKLFF. Here the CDR3 DNA reads TGTGCCAGCAGCGGACCGGGACAGGGAAATGAAAAACTGTTTTTT.

The chain couples TRBV7-6 to TRBJ1-5, with D tentatively TRBD1 (5 bases). The V gene's germline CDR1 is SGHVS and CDR2 FNYEAQ. Trimming took off 5 bases at V and 4 bases at J, with 15 bases between the two ends. The CDR3 is made up of 15 amino acids. CDR3 region: CASSPHGGGNQPQHF. In nucleotides, the CDR3 is TGTGCCAGCAGCCCCCACGGGGGGGGAAATCAGCCCCAGCATTTT.